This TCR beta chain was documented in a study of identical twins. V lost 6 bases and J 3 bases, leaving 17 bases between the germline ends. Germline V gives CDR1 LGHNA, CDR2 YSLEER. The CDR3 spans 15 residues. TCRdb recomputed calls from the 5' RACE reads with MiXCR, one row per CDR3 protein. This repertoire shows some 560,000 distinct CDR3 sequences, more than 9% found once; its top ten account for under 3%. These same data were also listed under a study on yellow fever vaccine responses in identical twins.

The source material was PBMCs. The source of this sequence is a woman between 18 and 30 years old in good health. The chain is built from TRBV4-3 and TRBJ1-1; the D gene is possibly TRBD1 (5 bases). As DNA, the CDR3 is TGCGCCAGCAGGGGGACCACCGGCGGGGACACTGAAGCTTTCTTT. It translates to CASRGTTGGDTEAFF.